Shown below are 3 T cell receptor beta chains from a single sample sequenced in a study of blood T cell repertoires in COVID-19. Produced via immunoSEQ multiplex PCR; TCRdb's table is partial and in-frame only. The table records some 120,000 clones, 70% to 90% of them present only once. Input material: peripheral blood. The receptors come from a man between 25 and 39 years old with acute or convalescent COVID-19.

The V gene is TRBV4-1, the J gene TRBJ1-1; 7 bases are shared with TRBD1. This CDR3 comprises 14 residues. The germline gives CDR1 MGHRA, CDR2 YSYEKL. The V segment lost 4 bases and the J segment 1 base; nucleotides outside the gene matches: 3. CDR3 nucleotide sequence: TGCGCCAGCAGCCCACAGGGGTGGAACACTGAAGCTTTCTTT. Protein: CASSPQGWNTEAFF.

This clone was observed a single time. The chain's CDR3 is CASSESTEGGATEAFF. For the CDR3, the DNA is TGTGCCAGCAGTGAATCGACAGAAGGGGGGGCCACTGAAGCTTTCTTT. The V gene is TRBV6-1, the J gene TRBJ1-1, with TRBD1 as a possible D gene (6 bases). The germline V gene encodes CDR1 MNHNS and CDR2 SASEGT. This CDR3 comprises 16 residues. Trimming cost V 2 bases and J 4 bases, with 17 bases left between them.

The rearrangement links TRBV6-5 to TRBJ1-2, with 7 bases matching TRBD1. V dropped 1 base and J dropped 3; count of bases not matched to a gene: 8. Germline V gives CDR1 MNHEY, CDR2 SVGAGI. The CDR3 totals 16 residues. Here the CDR3 DNA reads TGTGCCAGCAGTTACTTCGACGGAGGGGGCGACTATGGCTACACCTTC. This codes for CASSYFDGGGDYGYTF.